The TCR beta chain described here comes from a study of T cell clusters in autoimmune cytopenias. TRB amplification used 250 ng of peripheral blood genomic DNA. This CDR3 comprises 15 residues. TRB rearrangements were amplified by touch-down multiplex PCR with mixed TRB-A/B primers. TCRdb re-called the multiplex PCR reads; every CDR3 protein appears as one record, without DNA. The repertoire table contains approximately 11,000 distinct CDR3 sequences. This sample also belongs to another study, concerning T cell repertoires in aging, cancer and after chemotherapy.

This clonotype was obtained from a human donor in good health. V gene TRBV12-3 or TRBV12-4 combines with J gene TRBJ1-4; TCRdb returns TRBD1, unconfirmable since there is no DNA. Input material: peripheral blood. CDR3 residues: CASSLGTAFNEKLFF.